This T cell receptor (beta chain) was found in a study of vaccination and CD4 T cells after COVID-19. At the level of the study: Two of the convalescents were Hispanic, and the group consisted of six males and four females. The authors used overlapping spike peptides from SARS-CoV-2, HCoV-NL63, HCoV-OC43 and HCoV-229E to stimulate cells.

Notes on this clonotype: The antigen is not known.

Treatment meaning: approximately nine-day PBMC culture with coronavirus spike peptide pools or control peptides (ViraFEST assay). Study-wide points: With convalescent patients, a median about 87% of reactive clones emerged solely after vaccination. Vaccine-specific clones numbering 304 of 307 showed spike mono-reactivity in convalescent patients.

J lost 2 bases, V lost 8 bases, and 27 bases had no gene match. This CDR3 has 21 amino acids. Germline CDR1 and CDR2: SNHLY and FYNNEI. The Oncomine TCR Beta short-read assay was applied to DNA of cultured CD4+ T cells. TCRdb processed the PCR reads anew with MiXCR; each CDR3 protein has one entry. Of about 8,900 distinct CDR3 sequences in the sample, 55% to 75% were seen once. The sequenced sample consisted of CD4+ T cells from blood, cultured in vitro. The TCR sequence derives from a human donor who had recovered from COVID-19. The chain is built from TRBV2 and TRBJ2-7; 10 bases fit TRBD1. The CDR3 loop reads CASEPPLFTGQGLPSTYEQYF. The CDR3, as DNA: TGTGCCAGCGAACCCCCCTTATTCACGGGACAGGGGTTACCGTCGACCTACGAGCAGTACTTC.